The clone carrying this TCR beta chain was seen only once. The sample is drawn from a study of CDR3 diversity in severe acne. Each CDR3 protein gets one entry after TCRdb re-called the PCR reads with MiXCR. The repertoire consists of approximately 84,000 distinct CDR3 sequences, with under 65% occurring once and the leading ten covering around 15%. V was shortened by 8 bases and J by 0 bases, with 9 bases between the two germline ends. CDR1 and CDR2 (germline): KGHDR, SFDVKD. CDR3 length equals 13 residues. This chain uses TRBV24-1 with TRBJ1-2; D gene ambiguous. The sequenced sample consisted of blood. The TCR comes from a male donor in good health, without acne. CDR3 nucleotides: TGTGCCACCATCCACAGATCTAACTATGGCTACACCTTC. It is translated as CATIHRSNYGYTF.